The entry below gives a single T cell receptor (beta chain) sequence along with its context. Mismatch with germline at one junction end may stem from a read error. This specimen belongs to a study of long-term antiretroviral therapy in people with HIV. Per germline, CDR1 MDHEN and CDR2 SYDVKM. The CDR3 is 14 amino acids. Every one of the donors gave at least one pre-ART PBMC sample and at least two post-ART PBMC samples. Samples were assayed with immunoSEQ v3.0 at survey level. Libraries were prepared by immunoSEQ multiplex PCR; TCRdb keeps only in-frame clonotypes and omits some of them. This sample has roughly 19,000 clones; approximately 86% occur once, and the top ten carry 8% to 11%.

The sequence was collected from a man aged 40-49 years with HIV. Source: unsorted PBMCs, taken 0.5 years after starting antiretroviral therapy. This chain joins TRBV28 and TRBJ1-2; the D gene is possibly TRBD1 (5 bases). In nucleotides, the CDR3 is TGTGCCAGCAGTTTGAGTGGTGGGGGAACAGCCTTAGTGTTC. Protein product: CASSLSGGGTALVF.